This T cell receptor beta chain is drawn from a study of blood T cell repertoires in COVID-19. Looking at the study overall: Spain, Italy and the United States supplied samples that represented acute and convalescent COVID-19.

V was cut by 0 bases and J by 3 bases, with 7 bases left in between. CDR1 and CDR2 (germline): SGHRS, YFSETQ. This CDR3 has 14 residues. In the original processing: Using reference gene primer amplification, nucleated cell counts were estimated. TCRdb's table, derived via immunoSEQ multiplex PCR, lists solely in-frame clones and lacks some. Clone size and the V and J calls come from that table; the DNA yielded D and trimming. The sample has 150,000 or so clones, around nine tenths seen once. The TCR sequence derives from a human donor in a cohort sampled during active COVID-19. Sequenced: peripheral blood. The genes are TRBV5-1 and TRBJ1-3, with D possibly TRBD1 on 5 matching bases. CDR3 nucleotide sequence: TGCGCCAGCAGCTTGGCAGGGTATGGAAACACCATATATTTT. Its translation is CASSLAGYGNTIYF.